This T cell receptor (beta chain) was obtained from a study of blood T cell repertoires in COVID-19. Study-level information: Samples of COVID-19 (acute and convalescent) were obtained from the United States, Italy and Spain. Sample material is recorded as cDNA or gDNA derived from T cells, B-cell-depleted T cells, or PBMCs.

In the original workflow: Scientists estimated how many nucleated cells there were by amplifying reference gene primers. TCRdb keeps only in-frame clones here, not all; method: immunoSEQ multiplex PCR. V and J calls and clone size come straight from that table; D and trimming were deduced from the DNA. The sample consists of just over 60,000 clones, more than 60% of them appearing once. The V gene's germline CDR1 is SGHAT and CDR2 FQNNGV. The CDR3 totals 13 residues. Trimming stripped 5 bases from V and 5 bases from J, with 12 bases between. This rearrangement joins TRBV11-2 to TRBJ2-5, with D possibly TRBD1 on 5 matching bases. This sequence was found in a man in his 60s with acute or convalescent COVID-19. Source material: peripheral blood. The DNA of the CDR3 is TGTGCCAGCAGCCGCGACAGTGAGGAGACCCAGTACTTC. Encoded protein: CASSRDSEETQYF.